This record looks at one TCR beta chain sequence and its context. Its antigen remains unidentified. Amplified regions were TCR beta CDR3 sequences from RNA transcripts. The HTBI set primed first-round TCR CDR3 RT-PCR. TCRdb re-called the multiplex PCR reads with MiXCR, one entry per CDR3 protein. The sample contains around 800,000 distinct CDR3 sequences, roughly 40% of which appear only once. This entry comes from a study of T cells in Graves' hyperthyroidism and ophthalmopathy. Findings of the study overall: In the analysis, a 13 V-J model separated ophthalmopathy from stable hyperthyroidism.

The length of the CDR3 is 15 residues. Per the germline V gene, CDR1 is LNHNV and CDR2 is YYDKDF (reference sequence). V was shortened by 8 bases and J by 0 bases, with 16 bases between the two germline ends. For Graves' hyperthyroidism to be stable, ophthalmopathy could not progress within 18 months. The sample consisted of blood. This chain links TRBV15 with TRBJ1-1, with TRBD1 as a possible D gene (6 bases). This clonotype was obtained from a man aged 18 to 29 with Graves' hyperthyroidism. The CDR3 DNA sequence: TGTGCCACCGGTAGATCCGGGACACTGAACACTGAAGCTTTCTTT. Translated: CATGRSGTLNTEAFF.